This T cell receptor (beta chain) is from a study of identical twins. Germline V lookup: CDR1 SGDLS, CDR2 YYNGEE. V shed 0 bases and J shed 9 bases, with 15 bases lying between them. The CDR3 has 14 residues. In TCRdb, the 5' RACE reads were re-called with MiXCR into one record per CDR3 protein. The sample shows hundreds of thousands of distinct CDR3 sequences, roughly 9% of them seen only once. The sample was also linked to a second study, of yellow fever vaccine responses in identical twins.

The TCR sequence derives from a woman aged 18-29 years in good health. The chain recombines TRBV9 with TRBJ1-1; D unclear. Sequenced input: CD8+ T cells sorted from blood. The CDR3 DNA reads as TGTGCCAGCAGCGTAGGAGTCATGGATCTCCAAGCTTTCTTT. It translates to CASSVGVMDLQAFF.